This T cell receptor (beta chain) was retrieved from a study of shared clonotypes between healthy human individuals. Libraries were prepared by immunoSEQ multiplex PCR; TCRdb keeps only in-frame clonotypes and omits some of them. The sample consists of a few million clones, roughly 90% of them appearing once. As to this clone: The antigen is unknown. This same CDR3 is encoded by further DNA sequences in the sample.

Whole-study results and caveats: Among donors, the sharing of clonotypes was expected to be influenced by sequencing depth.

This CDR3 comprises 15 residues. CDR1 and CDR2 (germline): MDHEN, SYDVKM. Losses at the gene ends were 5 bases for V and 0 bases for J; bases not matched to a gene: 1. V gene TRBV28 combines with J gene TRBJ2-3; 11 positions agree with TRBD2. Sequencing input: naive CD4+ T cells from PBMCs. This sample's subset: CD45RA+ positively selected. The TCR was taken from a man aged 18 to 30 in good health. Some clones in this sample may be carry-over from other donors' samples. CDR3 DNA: TGTGCCAGCAGTCTAGCGGGAGGCAGCACAGATACGCAGTATTTT. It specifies CASSLAGGSTDTQYF. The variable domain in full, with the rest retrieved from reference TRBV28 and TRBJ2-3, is DVKVTQSSRYLVKRTGEKVFLECVQDMDHENMFWYRQDPGLGLRLIYFSYDVKMKEKGDIPEGYSVSREKKERFSLILESASTNQTSMYLCASSLAGGSTDTQYFGPGTRLTVL.